This T cell receptor (beta chain) was retrieved from a study of T cell responses to AZD1222 COVID-19 vaccine. CDR3 length: 13 amino acids. V lost 4 bases, J lost 1 base, and 7 bases lay in between. Germline assignment: CDR1 KGHSH and CDR2 LQKENI. Profiled with immunoSEQ multiplex PCR; TCRdb holds only in-frame clones, not every one. The repertoire holds approximately 100,000 clones, more than 75% seen once, with roughly 10% in the top ten. Doses given second, at about 4 or about 12 weeks, were pooled. The J gene is TRBJ1-1, the V gene TRBV18, with D possibly TRBD1 on 5 matching bases. This clonotype was sampled from an adult who received the AZD1222 COVID-19 vaccine. The sequenced sample was peripheral blood, obtained 28 days after the second AZD1222 dose. CDR3 sequence: CASSRQRNTEAFF. The CDR3 bases are TGTGCCAGCTCACGACAGAGGAACACTGAAGCTTTCTTT.